What follows describes a single TCR beta chain. This clone was detected ten times or more. Its binding antigen is unknown. No much larger clone is present one base from it, and per-base qualities are unavailable. This sample was included in a study of beta chain features in type 1 diabetes listed by TCRdb under 2018. Looking at the study overall: Patients and healthy donors did not differ in mean age, gender distribution, total cell number or subset yield. A total of 85 million to 140 million sorted cells were examined across all samples, and a strong correlation was observed between cell number per subset and RNA yield. The study compared the TCRB repertoires of sorted circulating CD4+ T cell subsets in recently diagnosed type 1 diabetes patients with those in matched healthy donors. Whereas all 30 or so donors provided naive and central memory subsets, regulatory and stem cell-like memory subsets were isolated from just 8 patients and roughly eight healthy donors. General study outcomes and caveats: PCR may preferentially amplify shorter templates, but because patient and control samples were amplified and corrected together, any resulting skew would affect both groups equally. Only small numbers of individuals were included in the HLA sub-analyses, which left unresolved whether HLA type had any influence on TCRB rearrangement. The naive, central memory and regulatory TCRB repertoires appeared to resemble one another more closely among patients than among healthy donors. Patients with type 1 diabetes made fewer insertions and deleted more nucleotides at VDJ recombination sites, implying thymic rearrangement abnormalities. Sequencing cDNA rather than genomic DNA could over-represent highly expressing activated cells, although activation and CD3 levels did not differ between groups. In all four CD4+ subsets, TCRB CDR3 length was moderately but significantly shorter in type 1 diabetes patients.

Each donor gave one peripheral blood draw, averaging approximately 0.12 L, which was collected into heparinised tubes. Naive, central memory, regulatory and stem cell-like memory CD4+ T cells were sorted on a BD FACSAria II using a panel including CD45RO, CCR7, CD25, CD127, CD95 and CD27. Purity was above 95% for every sorted population. PBMCs were isolated immediately by Lymphoprep density gradient centrifugation and stained directly without culture. So that batch effects would be minimized, each experiment stained and sorted samples in pairs, pairing one healthy donor with one patient. The High Capacity cDNA Reverse Transcription Kit was used to reverse transcribe all of the isolated RNA, meaning that expressed TCRB transcripts were what got sequenced. Deep immunoSEQ sequencing was applied to naive, central memory and regulatory T cell samples, giving an average of roughly 3.5 million total reads per sample. Sorted cells were lysed in RLT buffer and RNA was extracted with DNase-treated RNeasy Micro or Mini kits, depending on cell number. To prevent cross-contamination, every cell subset was processed on its own, while patient and healthy donor samples were processed together. Using the immunoSEQ multiplex PCR, TCRB sequences were amplified from cDNA into 87-bp fragments spanning the CDR3 region. Amplicons were sequenced on the Illumina HiSeq platform. The study's processing was this. Synthetic template baselines were used to correct PCR bias computationally, reads within Hamming distance 2 were collapsed together, and singletons that could not be merged were discarded. Reads were aligned against IMGT to assign V, D and J genes, CDR3 length and insertions or deletions at six rearrangement sites. Within each subset, clonotype counts were normalized to sorted cell number, and only after that were true diversity and Gini coefficients computed with the tcR R package. The overlap coefficient, calculated on TCRB nucleotide sequences, was used to measure repertoire sharing. TCRdb stores this immuneACCESS table with in-frame sequences only. Part of the clones is absent; in the studies checked, under half of the shortfall reflects unresolved V genes, and no reason is known for the rest. For V, J and clone size, that table is used; D and trimming come from the DNA. A total of around 340,000 clones appear in this sample, about a tenth of them only once. The ten largest clones capture around 1% of the sample.

The sample consisted of central memory CD4+ T cells from blood. The receptor was isolated from a man between 25 and 39 years old with type 1 diabetes.

The encoded CDR3 is CASSPGFTGELFF. The nucleotides read TGTGCCAGCAGCCCTGGCTTCACCGGGGAGCTGTTTTTT. Recombination joined TRBV9 with TRBJ2-2, with the D gene uncertain. Trimming at the junction amounts to 4 bases on V and 4 bases on J, and the germline ends lie 8 bases apart. From the cysteine up to the phenylalanine, the CDR3 has a length of 13 residues. CDR3 DNA is the only sequence kept; it has 39 bases, read in frame from the first base. Via the germline V gene, CDR1 is SGDLS and CDR2 YYNGEE.